This T cell receptor (beta chain) was profiled in a study of shared clonotypes between healthy human individuals. CDR1 is MNHNY, CDR2 SVGAGI, per germline (reference sequence). CDR3 length: 13 amino acids. V dropped 5 bases and J dropped 1 base, with 7 bases sitting between them. For each subset, genomic DNA was distributed in equal portions over several immunoSEQ plates. Sequenced by immunoSEQ multiplex PCR; TCRdb stores in-frame clones only, minus some. The table shows around 650,000 clones, with approximately 96% occurring only once. The naive CD8 subset, CD45RO-negative cells positively selected for CCR7, excluded terminally differentiated effector memory CD45RA+ cells.

The TCR comes from a young woman in good health. The chain employs TRBV6-6 and TRBJ2-3; D might be TRBD1 (6 bases). Sample: naive CD8+ T cells sorted from blood. The CDR3 sequence is CASSGGRTDTQYF. CDR3 sequence (DNA): TGTGCCAGCAGTGGGGGCCGCACAGATACGCAGTATTTT.